These 19 T cell receptor beta chains came from one sample sequenced in a study of blood T cell repertoires in COVID-19. The protocol was immunoSEQ multiplex PCR, while the TCRdb copy is restricted to in-frame clones and leaves out a portion. The sample has around 170,000 clones, 85% to 90% seen once; the top ten hold under 5%. Sequenced material: peripheral blood. All receptors come from a woman in her 70s with acute or convalescent COVID-19.

This rearrangement joins TRBV7-6 to TRBJ1-5, with 12 bases fitting TRBD1. V shed 5 bases and J 6 bases; nucleotides not matched to a gene: 8. The CDR3 contains 16 residues. Germline V gene lookup returns CDR1 SGHVS and CDR2 FNYEAQ. CDR3 bases: TGTGCCAGCAGCCTCGGGACAGGGGGCGGGAGTCAGCCCCAGCATTTT. It encodes CASSLGTGGGSQPQHF.

The chain carries TRBV6-6 and TRBJ1-5, with 9 nucleotides matching TRBD1. The CDR3 totals 15 residues. Unmatched junction bases numbered 4, after V lost 6 bases and J lost 1 base. The germline V gene has CDR1 MNHNY and CDR2 SVGAGI (reference sequence). The CDR3 loop is CASRGGQGSNQPQHF. Here the CDR3 DNA reads TGTGCCAGCAGGGGAGGACAGGGGAGCAATCAGCCCCAGCATTTT.

This chain joins TRBV6-6 and TRBJ2-3; TRBD2 might be the D (6 bases). Germline V gene sequence: CDR1 MNHNY, CDR2 SVGAGI (reference sequence). V was shortened by 2 bases and J by 5 bases, with 14 bases between the two germline ends. The CDR3 runs 15 residues. The DNA for the CDR3 is TGTGCCAGCAGTTACGTGACTAGTTACGGAGATACGCAGTATTTT. Its translation: CASSYVTSYGDTQYF.

The DNA for the CDR3 is TGTGCCAGCAGCTTGAAGTCGGGTACAGATACGCAGTATTTT. Translating gives CASSLKSGTDTQYF. The chain recombines TRBV5-6 with TRBJ2-3; the D is unclear. The V gene lost 1 base and the J gene lost 3 bases, with 9 bases spanning the gap. The CDR3 runs 14 residues. Germline assignment: CDR1 SGHDT and CDR2 YYEEEE.

The chain is built from TRBV23-1 and TRBJ2-7; 7 bases fit TRBD2. TRBV23-1 is an ORF, and what it does is uncertain. The CDR3 length is 17 residues. Germline trimming cut 4 bases from V and 2 bases from J; bases unmatched to any gene: 14. The CDR3 coding sequence is TGCGCCAGCAGTCCAGCCTGCGGGGGACTCGTCACCTACGAGCAGTACTTC. This encodes CASSPACGGLVTYEQYF.

The J gene is TRBJ1-2, the V gene TRBV12-3 or TRBV12-4; a weak D match, TRBD1 (5 bases). The CDR3 runs 13 residues. V dropped 6 bases and J dropped 6 bases, with 14 bases sitting between them. The CDR3 DNA reads as TGTGCCAGCAGCCCCCCCGGGGGGAATGGCTACACCTTC. Translating it yields CASSPPGGNGYTF.

The rearrangement links TRBV6-5 to TRBJ2-2; 11 nucleotides align to TRBD1. CDR1 is MNHEY, CDR2 SVGAGI, per germline. The trim removed 1 base at V and 5 bases at J, leaving 3 bases unmatched. The CDR3 covers 16 residues. The DNA for the CDR3 is TGTGCCAGCAGTTACTGGGGACAGGGGGGAACCGGGGAGCTGTTTTTT. This gives the protein CASSYWGQGGTGELFF.

This chain uses TRBV2 with TRBJ1-5; 8 nucleotides agree with TRBD1. With V trimmed by 6 bases and J by 2 bases, 9 bases remained unmatched. The CDR3 covers 16 residues. Germline V gene lookup returns CDR1 SNHLY and CDR2 FYNNEI. The CDR3 nucleotides read TGTGCCAGCAGAAGAGGGGACAGGTCGGGCAATCAGCCCCAGCATTTT. This sequence encodes CASRRGDRSGNQPQHF.

The chain uses TRBV6-5 and TRBJ1-4; TRBD1 matches at 9 bases. The germline V gene has CDR1 MNHEY and CDR2 SVGAGI. The CDR3 covers 14 residues. The V gene end was trimmed by 7 bases and the J gene end by 6 bases; junction bases not matched to a gene: 6. Written as DNA, the CDR3 is TGTGCCAGCAACCCGACAGGGGGTGATGAAAAACTGTTTTTT. Translated, it gives CASNPTGGDEKLFF.

The chain is built from TRBV19 and TRBJ2-7; 8 bases match TRBD2. The CDR3 contains 14 residues. Germline V CDR1 and CDR2: LNHDA, SQIVND (reference sequence). J was trimmed by 6 bases and V by 10 bases; bases with no gene match: 14. The CDR3 coding sequence is TGTGCCACTTCCGGGGGGGGCAATCGCCGCGAGCAGTACTTC. It codes for CATSGGGNRREQYF.

The J gene is TRBJ1-4, the V gene TRBV7-2, with D perhaps matching TRBD1 (5 bases). Germline CDR1 and CDR2: SGHTA and FQGNSA. The CDR3 has 14 residues. The V end was cut by 3 bases, the J end by 4 bases, with 9 bases between. This chain's CDR3 is CASSFGQGNEKLFF. CDR3 DNA sequence: TGTGCCAGCAGCTTCGGGCAGGGTAATGAAAAACTGTTTTTT.

The V and J genes are TRBV4-2 and TRBJ1-1; a possible D gene is TRBD1 (5 bases). Germline CDR1 and CDR2: LGHNA and YNFKEQ. The CDR3 has 17 amino acids. The V gene lost 1 base and the J gene lost 1 base, with 16 bases spanning the gap. CDR3 in amino acids: CASSQGLDRASNTEAFF. CDR3 DNA sequence: TGTGCCAGCAGCCAAGGTCTAGACAGAGCTTCGAACACTGAAGCTTTCTTT.

The V call is TRBV6-6, the J call TRBJ2-1; a possible D gene is TRBD2 (5 bases). This CDR3 comprises 15 residues. V dropped 7 bases and J dropped 5 bases, with 18 bases sitting between them. The germline CDR1 and CDR2 sequences are MNHNY and SVGAGI (reference sequence). The CDR3 DNA is TGTGCCAGCACCCCATTGCGGGTTAAGCACAATGAGCAGTTCTTC. Its protein is CASTPLRVKHNEQFF.

This rearrangement joins TRBV15 to TRBJ2-7, with 8 bases fitting TRBD1. This CDR3 spans 14 amino acids. The J segment lost 5 bases and the V segment lost 0 bases, leaving 3 bases of the junction unmatched. Germline V lookup: CDR1 LNHNV, CDR2 YYDKDF (reference sequence). CDR3: CATSREQGVHEQYF. The CDR3 DNA is TGTGCCACCAGCAGAGAACAGGGGGTCCACGAGCAGTACTTC.

The rearrangement uses TRBV2 and TRBJ1-5; 9 nucleotides align to TRBD1. Germline trimming cut 5 bases from V and 6 bases from J; bases unmatched to any gene: 2. The CDR3 is 13 residues long. Germline loops: CDR1 SNHLY, CDR2 FYNNEI. The CDR3 DNA sequence: TGTGCCAGCAGTAAGGGACAGGGTCAGCCCCAGCATTTT. This translates into CASSKGQGQPQHF.

The chain has TRBV4-3 and TRBJ1-4; no clear D. Per the germline V gene, CDR1 is LGHNA and CDR2 is YSLEER. V was clipped by 0 bases and J by 8 bases, with 13 bases between them. CDR3 length equals 15 residues. CDR3 in DNA: TGCGCCAGCAGCCAAGATCTGGAGCAGAGGGAAAAACTGTTTTTT. Protein product: CASSQDLEQREKLFF.

The chain combines TRBV7-9 with TRBJ2-5; TRBD2 is a possible D gene (6 bases). CDR1 and CDR2 from the germline V gene are SEHNR and FQNEAQ (reference sequence). The CDR3 has 16 amino acids. Between the trimmed V and J ends, which lost 1 base and 7 bases, there was a span of 19 bases. The CDR3 region is CASSLVRDNRLGTQYF. DNA of the CDR3: TGTGCCAGCAGCTTAGTGCGGGATAACCGTCTCGGGACCCAGTACTTC. Complete variable domain (other parts from reference TRBV7-9 and TRBJ2-5): DTGVSQNPRHKITKRGQNVTFRCDPISEHNRLYWYRQTLGQGPEFLTYFQNEAQLEKSRLLSDRFSAERPKGSFSTLEIQRTEQGDSAMYLCASSLVRDNRLGTQYFGPGTRLLVL.

The chain employs TRBV6-5 and TRBJ1-1; D not resolved. Trimming pared 6 bases from V and 5 bases from J, leaving 13 bases between. Germline V gene lookup returns CDR1 MNHEY and CDR2 SVGAGI. CDR3 length: 13 residues. The CDR3 reads CASSHLSGTEAFF. Written as DNA, the CDR3 is TGTGCCAGCAGCCACCTCAGCGGGACTGAAGCTTTCTTT.

This chain links TRBV7-9 with TRBJ1-2; the match to TRBD1 covers 8 bases. Germline values: CDR1 SEHNR, CDR2 FQNEAQ (reference sequence). The CDR3 extends over 13 amino acids. V shed 2 bases and J 8 bases; nucleotides not matched to a gene: 4. CDR3 DNA sequence: TGTGCCAGCAGCTTACAGGGGGCTGGGGGCTACACCTTC. This translates into CASSLQGAGGYTF.